These 15 T cell receptor beta chains share one sample of origin, sequenced in a study of vaccination and CD4 T cells after COVID-19. CD4+ T cells that had been cultured provided DNA sequenced with the Oncomine TCR Beta short-read assay. TCRdb reanalysed the PCR reads using MiXCR and keeps one entry per CDR3 protein. The repertoire includes 7,500 or so distinct CDR3 sequences, about 41% of them detected once, and roughly two fifths sits in the top ten. For these receptors, no antigen is known. Treatment denoted: approximately nine-day PBMC culture with coronavirus spike peptide pools or control peptides (ViraFEST assay). These CD4+ T cells came from an unexposed donor, sampled before the COVID-19 pandemic (2011-2018). The sequencing sample was made of CD4+ T cells from blood, cultured in vitro. The receptors originated from a human donor in good health.

This sequence joins TRBV6-4 and TRBJ2-2; D might be TRBD1 (5 bases). Trimming pared 3 bases from V and 0 bases from J, leaving 17 bases between. This CDR3 is 18 amino acids long. Looked up from germline, CDR1 is MRHNA and CDR2 is SNTAGT. DNA for the CDR3: TGTGCCAGCAGTGAATATCCCAGGGTCCCGCCGAACACCGGGGAGCTGTTTTTT. It yields the protein CASSEYPRVPPNTGELFF.

This rearrangement joins TRBV15 to TRBJ2-1; the match to TRBD1 covers 10 bases. V gave up 3 bases and J gave up 7 bases; unmatched junction bases: 15. The germline CDR1 and CDR2 sequences are LNHNV and YYDKDF (reference sequence). The CDR3 has 18 residues. CDR3 protein: CATSSEPPGQGILNEQFF. The CDR3 bases are TGTGCCACCAGCAGTGAGCCCCCGGGACAGGGGATTTTGAATGAGCAGTTCTTC. Supplemented by reference TRBV15 and TRBJ2-1, the full variable domain reads DAMVIQNPRYQVTQFGKPVTLSCSQTLNHNVMYWYQQKSSQAPKLLFHYYDKDFNNEADTPDNFQSRRPNTSFCFLDIRSPGLGDTAMYLCATSSEPPGQGILNEQFFGPGTRLTVL.

This clonotype was seen only a few times. The chain employs TRBV7-8 and TRBJ1-5, with D unresolved. This CDR3 contains 14 residues. Trimming pared 1 base from V and 4 bases from J, leaving 8 bases between. Germline values: CDR1 SGHVS, CDR2 FQNEAQ. The CDR3 region has the DNA TGTGCCAGCAGCTTAGGAGTCGGAAATCAGCCCCAGCATTTT. It specifies CASSLGVGNQPQHF.

There are a few counts of this clonotype. This chain links TRBV6-1 with TRBJ1-1, with TRBD1 as a possible D gene (5 bases). From germline, CDR1 is MNHNS and CDR2 SASEGT. This CDR3 has 13 residues. V lost 6 bases to trimming and J lost 9 bases, with 17 bases between them. CDR3 residues: CASRDTGIPQAFF. CDR3 DNA: TGTGCCAGCAGGGATACAGGCATCCCCCAAGCTTTCTTT.

This clonotype showed up just a few times. The chain is built from TRBV6-1 and TRBJ2-7; possibly TRBD1 for D (6 bases). The CDR3 length is 14 residues. Germline V gene data show CDR1 as MNHNS and CDR2 as SASEGT. V lost 6 bases to trimming and J lost 0 bases, with 12 bases between them. Written as DNA, the CDR3 is TGTGCCAGCAGATGGGGACACAGCTCCTACGAGCAGTACTTC. This sequence encodes CASRWGHSSYEQYF.

The chain carries TRBV20-1 and TRBJ1-2, with D hard to call. CDR1 is DFQATT and CDR2 is SNEGSKA in the germline V gene (reference sequence). The CDR3 length is 13 residues. The ends were cut back, 5 bases at V and 5 bases at J, with 15 bases in the middle. In DNA form, the CDR3 reads TGCAGTGCTCCTCCAGGACCTGAGTATGGCTACACCTTC. This encodes CSAPPGPEYGYTF.

The chain is built from TRBV7-6 and TRBJ1-1; weak D call: TRBD1 (5 bases). Germline V lookup: CDR1 SGHVS, CDR2 FNYEAQ. The germline V and J ends were trimmed by 1 base and 5 bases, with 11 bases remaining between them. This CDR3 comprises 14 residues. The CDR3 loop reads CASSLGDSGTEAFF. The CDR3 DNA is TGTGCCAGCAGCTTAGGTGACAGCGGGACTGAAGCTTTCTTT.

On this clonotype: One junction end disagrees with the germline gene, perhaps due to a read error. V usage is TRBV7-2 and J usage is TRBJ2-2; 7 bases agree with TRBD1. The CDR3 consists of 17 residues. In germline, CDR1 is SGHTA, CDR2 FQGNSA. CDR3 nucleotides: TGTGCCAGCGGCTTACCAGCCGGGACAGCGAACACCGGGGAGCTGTTTTTT. Its translation is CASGLPAGTANTGELFF.

The chain recombines TRBV27 with TRBJ1-5; D ambiguous. Trimming removed 4 bases from V and 5 bases from J, with 6 bases in between. In germline, CDR1 is MNHEY, CDR2 SMNVEV (reference sequence). The CDR3 totals 12 residues. The CDR3 region is CASSSTDQPQHF. The CDR3, as DNA: TGTGCCAGCAGTTCCACCGATCAGCCCCAGCATTTT.

This chain uses TRBV12-3 or TRBV12-4 with TRBJ2-7, with 7 bases lining up with TRBD1. The CDR3 runs to 12 residues. Trimming removed 7 bases from V and 4 bases from J; junction bases left unmatched: 4. The CDR3 DNA reads TGTGCCAGCACTAAACAGGGGTACGAGCAGTACTTC. This encodes CASTKQGYEQYF.

J is TRBJ2-7 and V is TRBV2, with a possible D match to TRBD2 (6 bases). V lost 7 bases to trimming and J lost 0 bases, with 13 bases between them. Germline assignment: CDR1 SNHLY and CDR2 FYNNEI. This CDR3 region has 14 residues. CDR3 nucleotide sequence: TGTGCCAGCACAAGCGGGCGGAGCTCCTACGAGCAGTACTTC. Amino acids: CASTSGRSSYEQYF. Full variable domain (rest looked up from reference TRBV2 and TRBJ2-7): EPEVTQTPSHQVTQMGQEVILRCVPISNHLYFYWYRQILGQKVEFLVSFYNNEISEKSEIFDDQFSVERPDGSNFTLKIRSTKLEDSAMYFCASTSGRSSYEQYFGPGTRLTVT.

This clonotype was detected a few times. The CDR3 reads CASRWGYTNTEAFF. The CDR3 bases are TGTGCCAGCAGGTGGGGGTACACGAACACTGAAGCTTTCTTT. The rearrangement joins TRBV12-3 or TRBV12-4 to TRBJ1-1; possibly TRBD1 for D (5 bases). The ends were cut back, 6 bases at V and 1 base at J, with 12 bases in the middle. The CDR3 has 14 amino acids.

This clonotype has a handful of counts. V usage is TRBV10-3 and J usage is TRBJ2-2; D remains unclear. Trimming stripped 5 bases from V and 5 bases from J, with 6 bases between. Germline V lookup: CDR1 ENHRY, CDR2 SYGVKD. CDR3 length: 12 amino acids. CDR3 in amino acids: CAISRPTGELFF. The CDR3 nucleotides read TGTGCCATCAGTCGACCAACCGGGGAGCTGTTTTTT.

The chain couples TRBV19 to TRBJ2-3; 11 nucleotides match TRBD1. The CDR3 extends over 15 amino acids. After removal of 6 bases from V and 2 bases from J, the junction contained 4 bases not matched to a gene. The V gene's germline CDR1 is LNHDA and CDR2 SQIVND (reference sequence). CDR3 residues: CASRQGQGVTDTQYF. As DNA, the CDR3 is TGTGCCAGTAGGCAGGGACAGGGGGTCACAGATACGCAGTATTTT.

By sample fraction, this clonotype is medium-sized. The chain combines TRBV6-5 with TRBJ1-2; TRBD1 agrees at 8 bases. With 0 bases clipped from V and 2 bases from J, the junction kept 2 bases outside the gene matches. CDR1 and CDR2 from the germline V gene are MNHEY and SVGAGI. This CDR3 comprises 15 residues. CDR3 nucleotide sequence: TGTGCCAGCAGTTACTCGCAGGGGGCGAACTATGGCTACACCTTC. It is translated as CASSYSQGANYGYTF.